This T cell receptor beta chain was documented in a study of CD8 T cells in Susac syndrome. The CDR3 length is 11 residues. The ends were cut back, 8 bases at V and 8 bases at J, with 15 bases in the middle. Germline CDR1 is GTSNPN and CDR2 is SVGIG (reference sequence). RNA, at roughly 0.5 to 1 ug, was reverse transcribed with random hexamers. Via MiXCR, TCRdb re-called the immunoSEQ multiplex PCR reads, giving one row per CDR3 protein. Of about 150,000 distinct CDR3 sequences listed, around 95% are singletons. The sequenced sample was CD8+ T cells from PBMCs. The chain recombines TRBV30 with TRBJ1-2; D remains unclear. The origin of this receptor is a human donor with multiple sclerosis. The CDR3 DNA reads as TGTGCCACCACTAGGGAATGGGGCTACACCTTC. Translating gives CATTREWGYTF.